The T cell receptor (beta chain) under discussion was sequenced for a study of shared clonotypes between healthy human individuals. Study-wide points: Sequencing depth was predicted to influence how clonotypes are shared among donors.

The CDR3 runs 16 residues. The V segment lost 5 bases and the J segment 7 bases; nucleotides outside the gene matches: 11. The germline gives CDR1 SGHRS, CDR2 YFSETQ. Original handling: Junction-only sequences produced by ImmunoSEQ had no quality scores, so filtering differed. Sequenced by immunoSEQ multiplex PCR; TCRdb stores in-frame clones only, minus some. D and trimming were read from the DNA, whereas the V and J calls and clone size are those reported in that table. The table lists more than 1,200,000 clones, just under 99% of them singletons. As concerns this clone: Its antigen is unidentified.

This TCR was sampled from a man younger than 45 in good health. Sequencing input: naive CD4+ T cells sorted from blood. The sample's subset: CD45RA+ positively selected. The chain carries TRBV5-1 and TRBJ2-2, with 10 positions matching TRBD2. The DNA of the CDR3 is TGCGCCAGCAGGCTGGGGCTAGCGGGAGTGGTCGGGGAGCTGTTTTTT. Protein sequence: CASRLGLAGVVGELFF.